This T cell receptor (beta chain) emerged from a study of cytomegalovirus exposure and HLA in healthy donors. Broader study findings: As a later analysis revealed, most CMV-associated TCR beta chains appeared HLA-restricted.

Comments on this clone: Its specificity is not known.

PCR primers comprised 60 Vbeta and 13 Jbeta primers. Data came from immunoSEQ multiplex PCR; TCRdb stores just in-frame clones and leaves some out. The repertoire includes approximately 120,000 clones, about 81% of them detected once, and 0.85% to 1.4% sits in the top ten. Likely unrecorded immune exposures existed in these nominally healthy donors. V was shortened by 1 base and J by 4 bases, with 13 bases between the two germline ends. The CDR3 spans 15 residues. Germline lookup yields CDR1 MGHRA and CDR2 YSYEKL. What was sequenced was PBMCs. The sequence was obtained from a woman aged 25 to 39 in good health and CMV-seronegative. This chain connects TRBV4-1 to TRBJ1-2; unclear D gene. CDR3 DNA sequence: TGCGCCAGCAGCCAAGCTGAGGCATTGGTCTATGGCTACACCTTC. This encodes CASSQAEALVYGYTF.